This TCR beta chain appears in the sequencing data of a study of Graves' ophthalmopathy and Graves' hyperthyroidism. This clonotype occurred many times. Its antigen is as yet unknown. Where ophthalmopathy was present, donors had moderate-to-severe activity, CAS ≥3, NOSPECS ≥4 and duration under 3 months. Clinical symptoms, serum thyroxine, TRAb, thyroid ultrasound and orbital computed tomography determined diagnosis. Whole-study findings and limits: From stable hyperthyroidism, ophthalmopathy was separated by a 13-signature model with 85% to 90% sensitivity and about 81% specificity. Most expanded thyroid clonotypes above 0.001 frequency also appeared in blood.

Between the trimmed V and J ends, which lost 0 bases and 7 bases, there was a span of 7 bases. Germline V gene sequence: CDR1 SGHKS, CDR2 YYEKEE (reference sequence). CDR3 size: 12 residues. RNA transcripts provided the template for amplifying TCR beta CDR3 regions. First-round RT-PCR relied on HTBI primers, and a second-round multiplex PCR came next. MiXCR, run by TCRdb on the multiplex PCR reads, gives a single entry per CDR3 protein. The data contain about 400,000 distinct CDR3 sequences, 18% of them seen just once; the ten biggest clones take up around 1.5%. Sequenced sample: peripheral blood. The source of this sequence is a woman aged 18-29 years with Graves' ophthalmopathy. The chain couples TRBV5-5 to TRBJ1-1; D is uncertain. The CDR3 spells CASSLGVGEAFF. In DNA form, the CDR3 reads TGTGCCAGCAGCTTGGGTGTGGGTGAAGCTTTCTTT.